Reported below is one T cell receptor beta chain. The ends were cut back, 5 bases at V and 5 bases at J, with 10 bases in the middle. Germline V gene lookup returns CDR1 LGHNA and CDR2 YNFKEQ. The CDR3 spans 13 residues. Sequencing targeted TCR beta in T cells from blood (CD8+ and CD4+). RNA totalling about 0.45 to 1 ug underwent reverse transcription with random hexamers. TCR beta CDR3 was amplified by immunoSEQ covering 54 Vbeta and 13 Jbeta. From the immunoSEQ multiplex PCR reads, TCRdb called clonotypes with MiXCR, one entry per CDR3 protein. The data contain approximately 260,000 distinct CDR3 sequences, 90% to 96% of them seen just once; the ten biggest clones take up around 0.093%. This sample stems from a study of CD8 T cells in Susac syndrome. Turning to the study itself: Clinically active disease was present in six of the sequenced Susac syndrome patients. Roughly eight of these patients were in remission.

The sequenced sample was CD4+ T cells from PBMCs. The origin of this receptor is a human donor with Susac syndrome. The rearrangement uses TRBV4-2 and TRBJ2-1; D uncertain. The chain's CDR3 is CASSFARDNEQFF. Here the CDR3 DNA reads TGTGCCAGCAGCTTTGCCCGTGACAATGAGCAGTTCTTC.